Listed below are T cell receptor beta chains from one sample, sequenced in a study of blood T cell repertoires in COVID-19. TCRdb's copy holds only in-frame clones and misses some; the assay was immunoSEQ multiplex PCR. Of 250,000 to 400,000 clones listed, around nine tenths are singletons. The sequenced material came from peripheral blood. These receptor sequences come from a man aged 50 or older with active or convalescent COVID-19. Each CDR3 is given with its conserved first and last residue. D genes are given only for firm matches. Expanded clones get a size class; other rows say once, few or many, or leave the size out.

D gene: TRBD1
V gene: TRBV6-2/TRBV6-3
clone size: NA
J gene: TRBJ1-1
CDR3 protein: CASSYNQGDTEAFF
CDR3 DNA: TGTGCCAGCAGTTACAACCAGGGGGATACTGAAGCTTTCTTT

D gene: TRBD2
V gene: TRBV9
clone size: NA
J gene: TRBJ2-2
CDR3 protein: CASSQLAGTDGELFF
CDR3 DNA: TGTGCCAGCAGCCAACTAGCGGGGACCGACGGGGAGCTGTTTTTT

D gene: NA
V gene: TRBV4-3
clone size: NA
J gene: TRBJ2-2
CDR3 protein: CASSRWVAATSGELFF
CDR3 DNA: TGCGCCAGCAGCCGCTGGGTAGCGGCGACTTCGGGGGAGCTGTTTTTT

D gene: NA
V gene: TRBV11-2
clone size: NA
J gene: TRBJ1-5
CDR3 protein: CASSRGSNQPQHF
CDR3 DNA: TGTGCCAGCAGCCGGGGAAGCAATCAGCCCCAGCATTTT

D gene: TRBD2
V gene: TRBV18
clone size: NA
J gene: TRBJ2-1
CDR3 protein: CASSPTSGGAHEQFF
CDR3 DNA: TGTGCCAGCTCACCAACTAGCGGGGGGGCACATGAGCAGTTCTTC

D gene: TRBD2
V gene: TRBV4-2
clone size: NA
J gene: TRBJ2-3
CDR3 protein: CASSQETSGGAPDTQYF
CDR3 DNA: TGTGCCAGCAGCCAGGAGACTAGCGGGGGGGCCCCAGATACGCAGTATTTT

D gene: NA
V gene: TRBV2
clone size: few
J gene: TRBJ2-7
CDR3 protein: CASSELVYEQYF
CDR3 DNA: TGTGCCAGCAGTGAACTAGTGTACGAGCAGTACTTC

D gene: NA
V gene: TRBV5-8
clone size: NA
J gene: TRBJ2-5
CDR3 protein: CASSLSLIMLSETQYF
CDR3 DNA: TGTGCCAGCAGCTTGTCCCTAATCATGTTAAGTGAGACCCAGTACTTC

D gene: NA
V gene: TRBV9
clone size: NA
J gene: TRBJ2-1
CDR3 protein: CASSPTAGSEQFF
CDR3 DNA: TGTGCCAGCAGCCCTACCGCGGGGTCTGAGCAGTTCTTC

D gene: TRBD1
V gene: TRBV2
clone size: NA
J gene: TRBJ2-5
CDR3 protein: CASKGTGGQETQYF
CDR3 DNA: TGTGCCAGCAAAGGGACAGGCGGACAAGAGACCCAGTACTTC

D gene: NA
V gene: TRBV5-1
clone size: once
J gene: TRBJ2-7
CDR3 protein: CASSSEALSYEQYF
CDR3 DNA: TGCGCCAGCAGCTCGGAGGCGTTATCCTACGAGCAGTACTTC

D gene: NA
V gene: TRBV11-2
clone size: NA
J gene: TRBJ1-3
CDR3 protein: CASSLGWDTDF
CDR3 DNA: TGTGCCAGCAGCTTAGGTTGGGACACGGATTTT

D gene: TRBD2
V gene: TRBV2
clone size: NA
J gene: TRBJ2-3
CDR3 protein: CASSVGAGGLSDTQYF
CDR3 DNA: TGTGCCAGCAGTGTAGGAGCGGGGGGGTTATCAGATACGCAGTATTTT

D gene: NA
V gene: TRBV6-5
clone size: NA
J gene: TRBJ1-2
CDR3 protein: CASSYGGTQFYGYTF
CDR3 DNA: TGTGCCAGCAGTTACGGAGGGACCCAATTCTATGGCTACACCTTC

D gene: NA
V gene: TRBV14
clone size: NA
J gene: TRBJ1-2
CDR3 protein: CASSPGVQVYGYTF
CDR3 DNA: TGTGCCAGCAGCCCGGGGGTACAGGTCTATGGCTACACCTTC

D gene: NA
V gene: TRBV5-4
clone size: NA
J gene: TRBJ2-1
CDR3 protein: CASSLVGANEQFF
CDR3 DNA: TGTGCCAGCAGCTTGGTAGGGGCCAATGAGCAGTTCTTC

D gene: NA
V gene: TRBV18
clone size: NA
J gene: TRBJ1-3
CDR3 protein: CASSPVEVGGSGNTIYF
CDR3 DNA: TGTGCCAGCTCACCAGTGGAGGTCGGTGGATCTGGAAACACCATATATTTT

D gene: NA
V gene: TRBV19
clone size: NA
J gene: TRBJ2-5
CDR3 protein: CASSKLPGETQYF
CDR3 DNA: TGTGCCAGTAGTAAATTACCCGGGGAGACCCAGTACTTC

D gene: NA
V gene: TRBV11-1
clone size: once
J gene: TRBJ2-3
CDR3 protein: CASSPRAGVTDTQYF
CDR3 DNA: TGTGCCAGCAGCCCGAGGGCAGGGGTCACAGATACGCAGTATTTT

D gene: NA
V gene: TRBV4-1
clone size: NA
J gene: TRBJ2-5
CDR3 protein: CASSQVLGRDRETQYF
CDR3 DNA: TGCGCCAGCAGCCAAGTGCTCGGCAGGGATAGAGAGACCCAGTACTTC

D gene: TRBD1
V gene: TRBV5-1
clone size: NA
J gene: TRBJ2-1
CDR3 protein: CASSLGQGLPQQFF
CDR3 DNA: TGCGCCAGCAGCTTGGGACAGGGATTACCTCAGCAGTTCTTC

D gene: TRBD2
V gene: TRBV11-2
clone size: NA
J gene: TRBJ2-5
CDR3 protein: CASRRIWTSGKETQYF
CDR3 DNA: TGTGCCAGCAGACGAATCTGGACTAGCGGGAAGGAGACCCAGTACTTC

D gene: NA
V gene: TRBV6-5
clone size: few
J gene: TRBJ1-2
CDR3 protein: CASSYSRGTYGYTF
CDR3 DNA: TGTGCCAGCAGTTACTCCCGGGGAACCTATGGCTACACCTTC

D gene: NA
V gene: TRBV28
clone size: once
J gene: TRBJ1-6
CDR3 protein: CASSLGYREGFNSPLHF
CDR3 DNA: TGTGCCAGCAGTTTAGGATACCGGGAGGGGTTTAATTCACCCCTCCACTTT

D gene: TRBD1
V gene: TRBV5-1
clone size: NA
J gene: TRBJ1-1
CDR3 protein: CASSFFRGRSNTEAFF
CDR3 DNA: TGCGCCAGCAGCTTCTTCAGGGGGAGGAGTAACACTGAAGCTTTCTTT

D gene: NA
V gene: TRBV19
clone size: NA
J gene: TRBJ1-5
CDR3 protein: CASSRWGYSNQPQHF
CDR3 DNA: TGTGCCAGTAGTCGGTGGGGCTATAGCAATCAGCCCCAGCATTTT

D gene: NA
V gene: TRBV11-2
clone size: few
J gene: TRBJ2-2
CDR3 protein: CASSSQGRELFF
CDR3 DNA: TGTGCCAGCAGCTCTCAGGGCCGGGAGCTGTTTTTT

D gene: TRBD2
V gene: TRBV18
clone size: once
J gene: TRBJ2-1
CDR3 protein: CASSPLAGDNEQFF
CDR3 DNA: TGTGCCAGCTCCCCTCTAGCGGGGGACAATGAGCAGTTCTTC

D gene: NA
V gene: TRBV5-1
clone size: NA
J gene: TRBJ1-1
CDR3 protein: CASSLQGETEAFF
CDR3 DNA: TGCGCCAGCAGCTTACAGGGTGAGACTGAAGCTTTCTTT

D gene: NA
V gene: TRBV24-1
clone size: NA
J gene: TRBJ1-5
CDR3 protein: CATSDLQGPQHF
CDR3 DNA: TGTGCCACCAGTGACCTTCAGGGGCCCCAGCATTTT

D gene: TRBD1
V gene: TRBV4-2
clone size: once
J gene: TRBJ2-3
CDR3 protein: CASSQVSLPGGVPDTQYF
CDR3 DNA: TGTGCCAGCAGCCAAGTTTCCCTACCAGGGGGAGTCCCAGATACGCAGTATTTT

D gene: NA
V gene: TRBV28
clone size: NA
J gene: TRBJ2-2
CDR3 protein: CASSLRGYTGELFF
CDR3 DNA: TGTGCCAGCAGTTTAAGGGGGTACACCGGGGAGCTGTTTTTT

D gene: NA
V gene: TRBV4-1
clone size: NA
J gene: TRBJ2-2
CDR3 protein: CASSQDRGGELFF
CDR3 DNA: TGCGCCAGCAGCCAAGATCGGGGCGGGGAGCTGTTTTTT

D gene: NA
V gene: TRBV6-2/TRBV6-3
clone size: NA
J gene: TRBJ1-1
CDR3 protein: CASSYNKNRPNTEAFF
CDR3 DNA: TGTGCCAGCAGTTACAATAAGAACAGGCCGAACACTGAAGCTTTCTTT

D gene: NA
V gene: TRBV14
clone size: NA
J gene: TRBJ2-5
CDR3 protein: CASSQVEKTQYF
CDR3 DNA: TGTGCCAGCAGCCAAGTAGAGAAGACCCAGTACTTC

D gene: NA
V gene: TRBV5-1
clone size: NA
J gene: TRBJ2-7
CDR3 protein: CASSQGSSYEQYF
CDR3 DNA: TGCGCCAGCAGCCAGGGTTCCTCCTACGAGCAGTACTTC

D gene: NA
V gene: TRBV7-8
clone size: NA
J gene: TRBJ1-1
CDR3 protein: CASSLQGPVNTEAFF
CDR3 DNA: TGTGCCAGCAGCTTACAGGGGCCGGTGAACACTGAAGCTTTCTTT

D gene: NA
V gene: TRBV7-8
clone size: NA
J gene: TRBJ2-1
CDR3 protein: CASARQSGQLTYNEQFF
CDR3 DNA: TGTGCCAGCGCGAGACAAAGCGGACAGTTGACCTACAATGAGCAGTTCTTC

D gene: NA
V gene: TRBV30
clone size: NA
J gene: TRBJ2-1
CDR3 protein: CASRGSFYNEQFF
CDR3 DNA: TGTGCCTCGAGGGGGAGTTTCTACAATGAGCAGTTCTTC

D gene: NA
V gene: TRBV18
clone size: NA
J gene: TRBJ2-3
CDR3 protein: CASSVFEGSPDTQYF
CDR3 DNA: TGTGCCAGCTCAGTTTTTGAGGGTAGCCCAGATACGCAGTATTTT

D gene: NA
V gene: TRBV27
clone size: NA
J gene: TRBJ1-1
CDR3 protein: CASSSDPRNRVGTEAFF
CDR3 DNA: TGTGCCAGCAGTTCCGACCCCCGGAACAGGGTTGGCACTGAAGCTTTCTTT

D gene: NA
V gene: TRBV3-1/TRBV3-2
clone size: NA
J gene: TRBJ2-5
CDR3 protein: CASSQMLGSQETQYF
CDR3 DNA: TGTGCCAGCAGCCAAATGCTTGGCAGTCAAGAGACCCAGTACTTC

D gene: TRBD2
V gene: TRBV4-2
clone size: NA
J gene: TRBJ2-7
CDR3 protein: CASSRELAGGPGSTYEQYF
CDR3 DNA: TGTGCCAGCAGCCGTGAGCTAGCGGGAGGGCCTGGCTCCACCTACGAGCAGTACTTC

D gene: TRBD1
V gene: TRBV5-1
clone size: once
J gene: TRBJ2-1
CDR3 protein: CASSPQFATGVNEQFF
CDR3 DNA: TGCGCCAGCAGTCCCCAATTTGCGACAGGGGTGAATGAGCAGTTCTTC

D gene: TRBD2
V gene: TRBV7-2
clone size: NA
J gene: TRBJ2-7
CDR3 protein: CASSLGGGFYEQYF
CDR3 DNA: TGTGCCAGCAGCTTAGGGGGGGGGTTTTACGAGCAGTACTTC

D gene: TRBD2
V gene: TRBV3-1/TRBV3-2
clone size: NA
J gene: TRBJ2-2
CDR3 protein: CASSQGSTSGDLTGELFF
CDR3 DNA: TGTGCCAGCAGCCAAGGTTCGACTAGCGGGGACCTCACCGGGGAGCTGTTTTTT